This TCR beta chain was identified during a study of graft-versus-host responses after intestinal transplantation listed by TCRdb under 2021. In terms of the full investigation: Recipients received multivisceral, liver-intestinal, or isolated intestinal transplants. After intestinal transplantation, graft-versus-host and host-versus-graft alloreactive T cell clones in the graft, circulation and bone marrow were tracked using bulk TCR-beta CDR3 sequencing. To identify alloreactive clones, pre-transplant mixed lymphocyte reaction products were sequenced and then compared with unstimulated pre-transplant donor and recipient T cells. Rather than going through the commercial service, samples from a few later patients were sequenced in-house on an Illumina MiSeq and processed with MiXCR. Every recipient was given anti-thymocyte globulin induction, followed by roughly 3 years of maintenance tacrolimus and steroids. A peak of at least 4% donor T cells among recipient peripheral blood mononuclear cells was the definition used for donor T cell macrochimerism. The cohort enrolled 24 intestinal transplant recipients including one retransplant, and a few patients lacking pretransplant specimens were excluded.

V and J are trimmed by 4 bases and 1 base, and the gene matches miss 16 bases of the junction. The CDR3 has 19 amino acids, counting the end cysteine and phenylalanine. Only the CDR3 DNA stays, 57 bases, in frame from base 1. CDR1 and CDR2, per the germline V gene, are SGDLS and YYNGEE. Here is what the overall study found, with its caveats: Early after transplant, peak levels of circulating GvH clones were associated with declines in HvG clones. GvH clones were found in recipient bone marrow, and some of the GvH clones appeared earlier in ileal mucosa or blood, which is consistent with an intestinal mucosal origin. In the allografts of patients with donor T cell macrochimerism, GvH to HvG T cell clonal ratios were high. The conclusions were limited by the relatively low number and heterogeneity of the intestinal transplant patients.

This clone was seen once. The target of this receptor is not known. Base-call qualities are not available, and no considerably larger clone is one nucleotide away. Library creation used the immunoSEQ multiplex PCR assay. For most patients, genomic DNA was isolated using the Qiagen DNeasy Blood and Tissue Kit and was shipped frozen to Adaptive Biotechnologies for TCR sequencing. Adaptive Biotechnologies carried out high-throughput TCR-beta CDR3 sequencing of genomic DNA for most patients. On the study's bioinformatics: Adaptive's ImmunoSEQ software was the source of the TCR sequencing data for 15 to 20 patients, while a few other patients were processed with MiXCR and VDJtools. To correct CD4 versus CD8 sorting errors, sequences present in both subsets at a frequency ratio below 5:1 were removed. CDR3 nucleotide sequences shared by donor and recipient were removed because the origin of these sequences could not be assigned. To count as alloreactive, a clone needed at least 2-fold expansion over unstimulated cells and a minimum CFSE-low frequency of 0.002% (template counts) or 0.001% (read counts). Clones were considered mappable if detected in sequenced pre-transplant spleen, lymph node, or MLR CFSE-low populations of the donor or recipient. The cumulative frequency of alloreactive clones was calculated as a percentage of all sequences, weighted by copy number. TCRdb took this table from immuneACCESS and kept in-frame rearrangements with V and J called. Such tables lack part of the clones; where checked against another copy, unresolved V genes explain under half of the gap, and the rest is unexplained. V and J calls and clone size are those listed in that table; D and trimming were worked out from the DNA. In this sample the table shows 90,000 to 150,000 clones, 85% to 95% of which occur a single time. Of the sample, roughly 0.12% falls within the top ten clones.

Interpreted using the paper, the time point label stands for: cells obtained before transplantation from donor or recipient. CD3+CD4+ and CD3+CD8+ populations were FACS-sorted from unstimulated pre-transplant donor and recipient cells taken from spleen or lymph nodes. Recombination linked TRBV9 to TRBJ2-2; TRBD1 agrees with 7 junctional bases. Here the sequenced sample was unstimulated CD4+ T cells sorted from spleen or lymph node cells, taken before intestinal transplant. This sequence originates from a human donor who received an intestinal transplant. The CDR3 loop reads CASSPRPQDRAGNTGELFF. In nucleotides, the sequence is TGTGCCAGCAGCCCGCGACCTCAAGACAGGGCCGGGAACACCGGGGAGCTGTTTTTT.